This note documents a single T cell receptor beta chain sequence. What it binds is unknown. V was clipped by 5 bases and J by 5 bases, with 15 bases between them. Germline V lookup: CDR1 SGHTA, CDR2 FQGTGA. The CDR3 runs 15 residues. The data were taken from a study of tissue T cells after allogeneic stem cell transplantation. Study conclusions and caveats: Few T cell clones were shared across patients, but motif clusters showed tissue-specific shared signatures.

Only in-frame clones appear in the TCRdb table, and some are missing; sequencing was by immunoSEQ multiplex PCR. The data contain 28,000 or so clones, less than 95% of them seen just once; the ten biggest clones take up 1.5% to 2%. This chain joins TRBV7-3 and TRBJ1-4; possibly TRBD1 for D (5 bases). The source of this sequence is a male donor at least 60 years old who later had graft-versus-host disease after an allogeneic stem cell transplant. The sequenced sample was blood, obtained before transplantation. CDR3 in DNA: TGTGCCAGCAGCGTCGGGACGGGACCAAATGAAAAACTGTTTTTT. It translates to CASSVGTGPNEKLFF.